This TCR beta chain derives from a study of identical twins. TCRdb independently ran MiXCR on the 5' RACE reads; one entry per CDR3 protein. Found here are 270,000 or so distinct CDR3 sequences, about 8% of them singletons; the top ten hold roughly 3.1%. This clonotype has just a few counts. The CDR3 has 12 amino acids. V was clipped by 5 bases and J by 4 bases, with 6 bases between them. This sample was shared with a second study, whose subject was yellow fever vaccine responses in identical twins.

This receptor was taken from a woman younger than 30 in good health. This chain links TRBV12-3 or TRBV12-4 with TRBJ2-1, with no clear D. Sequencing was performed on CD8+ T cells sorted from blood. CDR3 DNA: TGTGCCAGCAGTCAGAATTACAATGAGCAGTTCTTC. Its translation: CASSQNYNEQFF.